A selection of T cell receptor beta chains follows, all from one sample in a study of blood T cell repertoires in COVID-19. Produced via immunoSEQ multiplex PCR; TCRdb's table is partial and in-frame only. This sample carries about 200,000 clones, approximately 84% of them seen once, and the ten largest clones take nearly 4.5%. Source material: peripheral blood. These receptors all stem from a man aged 45-65 years with acute or convalescent COVID-19. CDR3s leave out the opening cysteine and the closing phenylalanine or tryptophan. Each record gives: V gene, J gene, CDR3 protein.

TRBV6-6	TRBJ1-2	ASSYSGGADGYT
TRBV12-3/TRBV12-4	TRBJ2-7	ASSRGASYEQY
TRBV4-2	TRBJ2-7	ASSQDYAGQGFEQY
TRBV6-5	TRBJ1-1	ASSSTGQGTEAF
TRBV6-5	TRBJ2-3	ASSKQGRTDTQY
TRBV30	TRBJ1-1	AWSGTGYTEAF
TRBV18	TRBJ1-2	ASSPWDRGNYGYT
TRBV6-5	TRBJ2-2	ASSVGLMNTGELF
TRBV19	TRBJ1-2	ASNTGQLHGYT
TRBV11-2	TRBJ2-1	ASSLGGAGAQEQF
TRBV5-8	TRBJ1-5	ASTLYGTGNQPQH
TRBV19	TRBJ1-1	ASSDRGNPNTEAF
TRBV3-1/TRBV3-2	TRBJ2-5	ASSRLAGGEWETQY
TRBV6-5	TRBJ2-7	ASSPTGAPYEQY
TRBV6-5	TRBJ1-5	ASSYSSSSNQPQH
TRBV5-1	TRBJ1-5	ASSLDTGSNQPQH
TRBV7-9	TRBJ2-1	ASSRTGTSNEQF
TRBV5-1	TRBJ1-4	ASSLIQGPVRELF
TRBV10-3	TRBJ1-1	AISRDSGSTEAF
TRBV3-1/TRBV3-2	TRBJ1-4	ASSQRTTAGPTNEKLF
TRBV2	TRBJ2-7	ASSEQGASYEQY
TRBV19	TRBJ1-5	ASRDNNQPQH
TRBV12-3/TRBV12-4	TRBJ2-2	ASSRITGELF
TRBV6-5	TRBJ1-1	ASRTQNTEAF
TRBV6-2/TRBV6-3	TRBJ1-4	ASSKTGGEEKLF
TRBV7-8	TRBJ2-3	ASSPGGSRSTDTQY
TRBV2	TRBJ1-1	ASSVMDRPGEAF
TRBV3-1/TRBV3-2	TRBJ2-1	ASSQGGGHSYNEQF